These 7 T cell receptor beta chains share one sample of origin, sequenced in a study of blood T cell repertoires in COVID-19. Only in-frame clones appear in the TCRdb table, and some are missing; sequencing was by immunoSEQ multiplex PCR. Among about 130,000 clones listed, 85% to 90% were seen once. The sample comprised peripheral blood. The receptors come from a woman of 80 years or more with acute or convalescent COVID-19.

Notes on this clone: One junction end disagrees with the germline gene, perhaps due to a read error. V is TRBV9 and J is TRBJ2-3; D may be TRBD1 (6 bases). CDR1 and CDR2 from the germline V gene are SGDLS and YYNGEE. CDR3 length: 15 residues. CDR3 sequence (DNA): TGTGTCAGCAGCGTAGCAACAGGGACCACAGATACGCAGTATTTT. This gives the protein CVSSVATGTTDTQYF.

The chain links TRBV28 to TRBJ1-2, with D possibly TRBD1 on 6 matching bases. Germline loops: CDR1 MDHEN, CDR2 SYDVKM. The CDR3 is made up of 13 amino acids. Trimming took off 7 bases at V and 4 bases at J, with 13 bases between the two ends. The CDR3 sequence is CASTSGQLYGYTF. CDR3 bases: TGTGCCAGCACCTCTGGACAGCTCTATGGCTACACCTTC.

Written as DNA, the CDR3 is TGTGCCAGCAGCAGGGGGCGCGATCAGCCCCAGCATTTT. This translates into CASSRGRDQPQHF. The V gene is TRBV6-5, the J gene TRBJ1-5; 8 bases are shared with TRBD1. V lost 6 bases, J lost 5 bases, and 3 bases stayed unmatched. CDR3 length equals 13 residues. Germline lookup yields CDR1 MNHEY and CDR2 SVGAGI.

The chain links TRBV15 to TRBJ2-1, with D unresolved. Germline V gives CDR1 LNHNV, CDR2 YYDKDF (reference sequence). V was clipped by 5 bases and J by 6 bases, with 14 bases between them. This CDR3 spans 14 amino acids. The CDR3 bases are TGTGCCACCAGCCTGTCCGCGTACCGCAATGAGCAGTTCTTC. Encoded protein: CATSLSAYRNEQFF.

This clone was seen just once. The CDR3 sequence: CASSFSSGTGRGGYTF. In DNA form, the CDR3 reads TGCGCCAGCAGTTTCTCTTCCGGGACAGGGAGGGGCGGCTACACCTTC. V and J are TRBV23-1 and TRBJ1-2; 9 bases are shared with TRBD1. TRBV23-1 is an open reading frame, and its role is uncertain. CDR3 length: 16 amino acids. V was clipped by 5 bases and J by 8 bases; unmatched bases: 15.

The chain employs TRBV7-2 and TRBJ1-5, with 7 positions matching TRBD1. Germline CDR1 reads SGHTA; CDR2 reads FQGNSA. The CDR3 consists of 14 residues. V shed 3 bases, J shed 3 bases, and the junction held 2 bases outside the gene matches. CDR3 loop: CASSLTGNNQPQHF. The CDR3 DNA is TGTGCCAGCAGCTTGACAGGGAACAATCAGCCCCAGCATTTT.

The V gene is TRBV20-1, the J gene TRBJ1-2, with no clear D. CDR1 is DFQATT and CDR2 is SNEGSKA in the germline V gene (reference sequence). This CDR3 has 13 residues. Trimming shortened V by 3 bases and J by 8 bases, and 16 bases separated the two germline ends. The CDR3 nucleotides are TGCAGTGCTAGTACTGGGCCGAGTGAGGGCTACACCTTC. Protein sequence: CSASTGPSEGYTF.